Presented here are 10 T cell receptor beta chains from one specimen sequenced in a study of T cell changes during pregnancy in multiple sclerosis. TCRdb's table, derived via immunoSEQ multiplex PCR, lists solely in-frame clones and lacks some. Here the sample spans some 120,000 clones, around nine tenths being singletons. Sequenced material: peripheral blood, taken in the third trimester of pregnancy. These TCRs come from a female donor with multiple sclerosis, enrolled in a pregnancy study.

This chain links TRBV6-1 with TRBJ2-7; no clear D. CDR3 size: 13 residues. The V and J ends lost 4 bases and 7 bases respectively, with 14 bases between them. The germline gives CDR1 MNHNS, CDR2 SASEGT. CDR3 nucleotides: TGTGCCAGCAGTGGACACTCCGCCACGGAGCAGTACTTC. Translation: CASSGHSATEQYF.

The chain couples TRBV30 to TRBJ2-1; 15 bases match TRBD2. V dropped 5 bases and J dropped 1; count of bases not matched to a gene: 6. The CDR3 runs 17 residues. Germline values: CDR1 GTSNPN, CDR2 SVGIG (reference sequence). DNA of the CDR3: TGTGCCTGGTCTGGGACTAGCGGGAGGCGTTCCTACAATGAGCAGTTCTTC. It encodes CAWSGTSGRRSYNEQFF.

Only one count was recorded for this clone. The chain has TRBV18 and TRBJ2-1, with D tentatively TRBD2 (6 bases). The V gene's germline CDR1 is KGHSH and CDR2 LQKENI. This CDR3 has 13 residues. Deletions cut 10 bases from V and 10 bases from J, with 20 bases between. This CDR3 is CATSSGGAREQFF. The CDR3 DNA reads TGTGCCACCTCGTCGGGCGGGGCTCGGGAGCAGTTCTTC.

About this clone: A far bigger clonotype differs at one base, so this is likely a read error. In DNA form, the CDR3 reads TGTGCCAGCAGCACGGACAGTTCCTACGAGCAGTACTTC. This gives the protein CASSTDSSYEQYF. The chain couples TRBV27 to TRBJ2-7, with D possibly matching TRBD1 (6 bases). In germline, CDR1 is MNHEY, CDR2 SMNVEV (reference sequence). Trimming took off 6 bases at V and 1 base at J, with 10 bases between the two ends. The CDR3 extends over 13 amino acids.

This clone showed up just once. The chain combines TRBV25-1 with TRBJ1-4; the match to TRBD1 covers 8 bases. V trimming: 5 bases; J trimming: 2 bases; junction bases outside the gene matches: 1. The CDR3 is 14 amino acids. CDR1 and CDR2 from the germline V gene are MGHDK and SYGVNS. The CDR3 DNA reads TGTGCCAGCAGTCGGACAGGGACTAATGAAAAACTGTTTTTT. This encodes CASSRTGTNEKLFF. The variable domain in full, completed from reference TRBV25-1 and TRBJ1-4, reads EADIYQTPRYLVIGTGKKITLECSQTMGHDKMYWYQQDPGMELHLIHYSYGVNSTEKGDLSSESTVSRIRTEHFPLTLESARPSHTSQYLCASSRTGTNEKLFFGSGTQLSVL.

This clone is a singleton in its sample. The chain links TRBV7-3 to TRBJ2-6, with TRBD1 identical over 7 bases. The CDR3 sequence is 17 residues long. J lost 3 bases, V lost 4 bases, and 9 bases had no gene match. Germline values: CDR1 SGHTA, CDR2 FQGTGA. CDR3 sequence reads: CASSYRGRSGGANVLTF. The CDR3 DNA follows: TGTGCCAGCAGCTACAGGGGCCGGTCTGGTGGGGCCAACGTCCTGACTTTC.

This sequence joins TRBV30 and TRBJ2-1; possible D gene TRBD1, 6 bases. CDR3 length equals 13 residues. Germline loops: CDR1 GTSNPN, CDR2 SVGIG (reference sequence). Trimming cost V 2 bases and J 8 bases, with 13 bases left between them. CDR3 residues: CAWSNRAGDEQFF. The CDR3 DNA is TGTGCCTGGAGTAACAGGGCAGGCGATGAGCAGTTCTTC.

The chain is built from TRBV29-1 and TRBJ1-3; 8 bases agree with TRBD1. CDR3 length: 14 residues. J gave up 8 bases and V 3 bases, and 9 bases lay outside the gene matches. CDR1 SQVTM and CDR2 ANQGSEA come from the germline V gene. CDR3 residues: CSVESGTGSDTIYF. The CDR3, as DNA: TGCAGCGTTGAGTCAGGGACAGGTTCGGACACCATATATTTT. The full variable domain, completed using reference TRBV29-1 and TRBJ1-3, is SAVISQKPSRDICQRGTSLTIQCQVDSQVTMMFWYRQQPGQSLTLIATANQGSEATYESGFVIDKFPISRPNLTFSTLTVSNMSPEDSSIYLCSVESGTGSDTIYFGEGSWLTVV.

The chain has TRBV7-8 and TRBJ2-3; 7 positions agree with TRBD2. The CDR3 runs 12 residues. Germline V lookup: CDR1 SGHVS, CDR2 FQNEAQ. The J segment lost 6 bases and the V segment lost 5 bases, leaving 2 bases of the junction unmatched. CDR3 coding DNA: TGTGCCAGCAGCCCCGGGGGGGATACGCAGTATTTT. Amino acids: CASSPGGDTQYF.

J is TRBJ1-2 and V is TRBV10-3, with a possible D match to TRBD1 (6 bases). This CDR3 contains 13 residues. Trimming removed 3 bases at V and 4 bases at J, with 9 bases between. Germline V lookup: CDR1 ENHRY, CDR2 SYGVKD. The CDR3: CAISEQGIYGYTF. In DNA, the CDR3 is TGTGCCATCAGTGAACAGGGCATCTATGGCTACACCTTC.